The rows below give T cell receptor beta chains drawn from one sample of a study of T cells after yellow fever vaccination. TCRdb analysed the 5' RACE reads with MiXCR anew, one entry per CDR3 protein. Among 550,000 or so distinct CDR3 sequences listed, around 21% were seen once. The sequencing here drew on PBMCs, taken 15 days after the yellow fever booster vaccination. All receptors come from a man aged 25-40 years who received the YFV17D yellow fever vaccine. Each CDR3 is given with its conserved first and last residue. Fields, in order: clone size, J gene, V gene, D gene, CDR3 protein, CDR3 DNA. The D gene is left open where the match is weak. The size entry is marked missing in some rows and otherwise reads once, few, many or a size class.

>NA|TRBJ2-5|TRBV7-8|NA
CASSFFIQQETQYF
TGTGCCAGCAGCTTTTTTATACAGCAAGAGACCCAGTACTTC
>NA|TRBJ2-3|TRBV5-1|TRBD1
CASSPGQEDTQYF
TGCGCCAGCAGCCCGGGACAGGAGGATACGCAGTATTTT
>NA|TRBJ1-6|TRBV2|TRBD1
CASSEGGRGTSPLHF
TGTGCCAGCAGTGAAGGGGGCAGGGGGACTTCACCCCTCCACTTT
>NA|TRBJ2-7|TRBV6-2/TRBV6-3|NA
CASSPPPPAYEQYF
TGTGCCAGCAGTCCTCCACCCCCCGCCTACGAGCAGTACTTC
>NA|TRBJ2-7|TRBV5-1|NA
CASSLFPGYEQYF
TGCGCCAGCAGCTTATTCCCCGGTTACGAGCAGTACTTC
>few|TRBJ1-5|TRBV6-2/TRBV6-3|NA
CASSDSRAAQPQHF
TGTGCCAGCAGCGACAGCAGGGCAGCTCAGCCCCAGCATTTT
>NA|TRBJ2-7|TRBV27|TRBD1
CASSSAPGQGGDEQYF
TGTGCCAGCAGTTCAGCCCCGGGACAGGGGGGCGACGAGCAGTACTTC
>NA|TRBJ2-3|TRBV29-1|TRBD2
CSFEGTSGTDTQYF
TGCAGCTTTGAGGGGACTAGCGGAACAGATACGCAGTATTTT
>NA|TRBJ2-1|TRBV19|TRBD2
CASSFTSGRNNEQFF
TGTGCCAGTAGTTTTACTAGCGGGAGGAACAATGAGCAGTTCTTC
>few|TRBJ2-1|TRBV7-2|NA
CASIATRWTNYNEQFF
TGTGCCAGCATCGCAACTCGGTGGACGAACTACAATGAGCAGTTCTTC